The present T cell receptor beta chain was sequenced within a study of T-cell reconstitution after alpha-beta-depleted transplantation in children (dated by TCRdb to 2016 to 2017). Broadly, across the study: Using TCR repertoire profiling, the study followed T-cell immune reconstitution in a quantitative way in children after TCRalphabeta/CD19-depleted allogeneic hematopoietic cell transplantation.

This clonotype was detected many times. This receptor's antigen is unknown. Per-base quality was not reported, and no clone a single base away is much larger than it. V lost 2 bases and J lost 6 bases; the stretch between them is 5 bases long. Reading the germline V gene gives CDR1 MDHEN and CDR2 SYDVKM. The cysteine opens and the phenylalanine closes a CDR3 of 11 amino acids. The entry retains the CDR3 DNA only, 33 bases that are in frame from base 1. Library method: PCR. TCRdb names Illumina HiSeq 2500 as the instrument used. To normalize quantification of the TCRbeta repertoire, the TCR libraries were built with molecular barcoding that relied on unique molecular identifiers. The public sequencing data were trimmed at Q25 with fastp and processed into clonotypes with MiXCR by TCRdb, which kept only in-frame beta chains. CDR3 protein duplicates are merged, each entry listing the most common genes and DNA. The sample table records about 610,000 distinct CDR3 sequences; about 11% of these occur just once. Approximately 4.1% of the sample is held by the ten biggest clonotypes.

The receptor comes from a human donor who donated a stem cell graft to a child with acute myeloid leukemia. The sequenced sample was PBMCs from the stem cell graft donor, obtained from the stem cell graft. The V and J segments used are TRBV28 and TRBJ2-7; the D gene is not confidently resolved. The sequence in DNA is TGTGCCAGCAGTTTACTAGGCGAGCAGTACTTC. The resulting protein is CASSLLGEQYF.